Sequencing of this TCR beta chain was carried out in a study of radiation and T cells in renal cell carcinoma. Germline CDR1 and CDR2: SGHTA and FQGNSA. There are 11 residues in the CDR3. V was clipped by 6 bases and J by 0 bases, with 3 bases between them. Comment on this clone: Its antigen is currently unknown. This specimen includes other DNA sequences encoding the same CDR3.

As to time point: baseline pretreatment blood. Regarding treatment: 15 Gy SBRT to primary tumor, nephrectomy 4 weeks later. Serial blood draws occurred at baseline and 2 and 4 weeks post-SBRT. Assay: immunoSEQ multiplex PCR; the TCRdb copy retains only in-frame clones and omits some. The sample contains about 160,000 clones, 88% of which appear only once. Study-level points and caveats: No pretreatment tumor biopsies were available for baseline clonotypes.

The sequencing here drew on blood, taken from a patient whose treatment included radiotherapy and nephrectomy. This TCR was sampled from a woman between 65 and 79 years old with renal cell carcinoma. The chain couples TRBV7-2 to TRBJ2-7; no clear D gene. CDR3 residues: CASSFSYEQYF. In DNA, the CDR3 is TGTGCCAGCAGTTTCTCCTACGAGCAGTACTTC.